The entry below describes one T cell receptor (beta chain). Its antigen is unidentified. This entry belongs to a study of CD8 T cells in ankylosing spondylitis. Findings and limits, study-wide: CD8+ by phenotype, disease-linked clones were relatively rare in peripheral blood.

The CDR3 covers 16 residues. CDR1 and CDR2 from the germline V gene are LGHNT and FRNRAP. J gave up 2 bases and V 3 bases, and 3 bases lay outside the gene matches. Quantitative 5'-RACE with molecular barcodes was used to make the TCR beta libraries. TCRdb re-called the 5' RACE reads through MiXCR, storing one row per CDR3 protein. The sample has around 250,000 distinct CDR3 sequences, over 15% seen once. The clonotype originates from a male donor with ankylosing spondylitis or in good health (not recorded which). Sequencing was performed on blood, either unsorted or a sorted T cell fraction (not recorded which). V usage is TRBV12-5 and J usage is TRBJ2-3; 12 bases align to TRBD2. CDR3 sequence reads: CASGFRTSGNTDTQYF. The CDR3 DNA is TGTGCTAGTGGTTTCCGGACTAGCGGGAACACAGATACGCAGTATTTT. Drawing the rest from reference TRBV12-5 and TRBJ2-3, the complete variable domain is DARVTQTPRHKVTEMGQEVTMRCQPILGHNTVFWYRQTMMQGLELLAYFRNRAPLDDSGMPKDRFSAEMPDATLATLKIQPSEPRDSAVYFCASGFRTSGNTDTQYFGPGTRLTVL.